The next 24 T cell receptor beta chains were all read from a single sample in a study of a mutant IDH1 vaccine in newly diagnosed glioma. The time point denotes: baseline, week 1 (first vaccination visit). As to treatment: pre-vaccination baseline after standard-of-care therapy. Libraries were prepared by immunoSEQ multiplex PCR; TCRdb keeps only in-frame clonotypes and omits some of them. In the table there are tens of thousands of clones, about 74% of which are singletons. Here the sequenced sample was PBMCs, taken from a glioma patient treated with radiotherapy, temozolomide or both. These receptors originate from a woman in her thirties or forties with glioma.

CDR3 region: CASSWENTEAFF. The CDR3 DNA follows: TGTGCCAGCTCATGGGAGAACACTGAAGCTTTCTTT. The gene calls are TRBV18 and TRBJ1-1; D is unclear. CDR1 is KGHSH, CDR2 LQKENI, per germline. CDR3 length: 12 residues. The V and J ends lost 5 bases and 1 base respectively, with 5 bases between them.

V usage is TRBV7-2 and J usage is TRBJ1-1; D is unresolved. Trimming shortened V by 1 base and J by 0 bases, and 6 bases separated the two germline ends. This CDR3 contains 14 residues. Germline CDR1 reads SGHTA; CDR2 reads FQGNSA. CDR3 bases: TGTGCCAGCAGCTTAGGTCGCGTGAACACTGAAGCTTTCTTT. Translating it yields CASSLGRVNTEAFF.

The chain is built from TRBV7-2 and TRBJ2-7, with D perhaps TRBD1 (5 bases). V lost 1 base and J 0 bases, leaving 10 bases between the germline ends. CDR1 and CDR2 (germline): SGHTA, FQGNSA. The CDR3 has 15 amino acids. CDR3 in amino acids: CASSLGYRFSYEQYF. The CDR3 DNA reads as TGTGCCAGCAGCTTAGGGTACAGGTTCTCCTACGAGCAGTACTTC.

The V call is TRBV27, the J call TRBJ2-2; D possibly corresponds to TRBD1 (5 bases). CDR3 length: 14 residues. Trimming took off 2 bases at V and 1 base at J, with 5 bases between the two ends. Germline loops: CDR1 MNHEY, CDR2 SMNVEV (reference sequence). CDR3 bases: TGTGCCAGCAGTTTACAGGGGAACACCGGGGAGCTGTTTTTT. This translates into CASSLQGNTGELFF.

This chain links TRBV4-1 with TRBJ2-5; the D is unclear. CDR1 MGHRA and CDR2 YSYEKL come from the germline V gene. V gave up 1 base and J gave up 2 bases, with 8 bases separating them. This CDR3 is built from 14 residues. CDR3 amino acids: CASSQGGRQETQYF. CDR3 DNA: TGCGCCAGCAGCCAAGGCGGCAGACAAGAGACCCAGTACTTC.

The chain joins TRBV6-1 to TRBJ2-7; D remains unclear. CDR1 and CDR2 from the germline V gene are MNHNS and SASEGT. The V end lost 0 bases, the J end lost 2 bases, and 14 bases lay between the germline ends. The CDR3 runs 16 residues. CDR3 protein: CASSEATLSGPYEQYF. Written as DNA, the CDR3 is TGTGCCAGCAGTGAAGCGACCTTGTCCGGACCCTACGAGCAGTACTTC.

This clone was observed a few times. The V call is TRBV7-2, the J call TRBJ1-2; 9 nucleotides agree with TRBD1. This CDR3 contains 14 residues. The germline V gene encodes CDR1 SGHTA and CDR2 FQGNSA. Trimming took 5 bases from V and 8 from J; bases not matched to a gene: 9. CDR3 loop: CASSTTGGWGGYTF. The DNA for the CDR3 is TGTGCCAGCAGCACAACAGGGGGCTGGGGAGGCTACACCTTC.

This chain joins TRBV5-6 and TRBJ1-4, with 9 bases matching TRBD1. V lost 6 bases to trimming and J lost 0 bases; unmatched junction nucleotides: 3. Germline lookup yields CDR1 SGHDT and CDR2 YYEEEE. CDR3 length: 15 residues. The CDR3 is CASTRQGATNEKLFF. Here the CDR3 DNA reads TGTGCCAGCACCAGACAGGGGGCAACTAATGAAAAACTGTTTTTT.

The CDR3 DNA follows: TGTGCCAGCAGCGTACAGACTAGCGGGGGGACCAATGAGCAGTTCTTC. The encoded protein is CASSVQTSGGTNEQFF. The chain joins TRBV9 to TRBJ2-1; TRBD2 matches at 13 bases. CDR3 length: 16 amino acids. Germline CDR1 SGDLS, CDR2 YYNGEE. Losses at the gene ends were 1 base for V and 6 bases for J; bases not matched to a gene: 4.

Here the CDR3 DNA reads TGTGCCAGCAGCTTTGAGGGGCTCCCCTACGAGCAGTACTTC. Translated: CASSFEGLPYEQYF. V is TRBV7-2 and J is TRBJ2-7, with D perhaps being TRBD1 or TRBD2 (5 bases each). The CDR3 is 14 residues long. Trimming took off 3 bases at V and 2 bases at J, with 11 bases between the two ends. Germline values: CDR1 SGHTA, CDR2 FQGNSA.

This chain links TRBV10-1 with TRBJ2-7, with TRBD2 identical over 8 bases. The CDR3 is 15 amino acids. Germline trimming cut 4 bases from V and 2 bases from J; bases unmatched to any gene: 7. The germline gives CDR1 WNHNN, CDR2 SYGVQD (reference sequence). CDR3 nucleotide sequence: TGCGCCAGCAGTGCGATAAGCGGGGGCCCCTACGAGCAGTACTTC. Encoded protein: CASSAISGGPYEQYF.

The V call is TRBV18, the J call TRBJ1-2; perhaps TRBD1 as D (5 bases). Germline V gives CDR1 KGHSH, CDR2 LQKENI. This CDR3 has 13 amino acids. V lost 4 bases and J 3 bases, leaving 9 bases between the germline ends. The CDR3 sequence: CASSRRADYGYTF. The CDR3 nucleotides are TGTGCCAGCTCACGCAGGGCCGACTATGGCTACACCTTC.

The chain couples TRBV27 to TRBJ1-3; D unclear. The CDR3 is 14 residues long. CDR1 is MNHEY and CDR2 is SMNVEV in the germline V gene (reference sequence). Trimming stripped 4 bases from V and 0 bases from J, with 7 bases between. CDR3: CASSSVSSGNTIYF. The CDR3 DNA is TGTGCCAGCAGTTCGGTCAGCTCTGGAAACACCATATATTTT.

Only one count was recorded for this clone. This chain links TRBV6-5 with TRBJ1-1; possible D gene TRBD1, 5 bases. This CDR3 has 16 residues. Trimming pared 4 bases from V and 5 bases from J, leaving 20 bases between. Germline-derived CDR1 and CDR2 are MNHEY and SVGAGI. CDR3 amino acids: CASSSLYGQGRTEAFF. CDR3 DNA: TGTGCCAGCAGTTCCCTTTACGGCCAGGGCAGAACTGAAGCTTTCTTT.

The V call is TRBV6-1, the J call TRBJ2-6, with a weak D call TRBD2 (8 bases). This CDR3 has 15 residues. With 7 bases removed from V and 4 bases from J, the gap between germline ends came to 14 bases. CDR1 MNHNS and CDR2 SASEGT come from the germline V gene. CDR3 sequence reads: CASTGGGGGANVLTF. CDR3 nucleotides: TGTGCCAGCACGGGAGGGGGCGGAGGGGCCAACGTCCTGACTTTC.

The chain couples TRBV7-9 to TRBJ2-5; D possibly corresponds to TRBD1 (6 bases). This CDR3 region has 16 residues. V was clipped by 6 bases and J by 4 bases, with 21 bases between them. The V gene's germline CDR1 is SEHNR and CDR2 FQNEAQ (reference sequence). In nucleotides, the CDR3 is TGTGCCAGCAGGAGCACGGGATCTCGAGGGGGAGAGACCCAGTACTTC. Residues: CASRSTGSRGGETQYF.

The chain carries TRBV5-4 and TRBJ2-5, with 10 bases that match TRBD2. The V and J ends lost 0 bases and 2 bases, in that order; junction bases with no gene match: 4. This CDR3 comprises 16 residues. The germline CDR1 and CDR2 sequences are SGHNT and YYREEE (reference sequence). CDR3 sequence (DNA): TGTGCCAGCAGCTTGGGTACTAGCGGGATTCAAGAGACCCAGTACTTC. Translating gives CASSLGTSGIQETQYF.

In this sample, this clone is medium-sized (0.01 to 0.1%). This chain connects TRBV5-1 to TRBJ1-2; TRBD1 is a possible D gene (6 bases). Germline lookup yields CDR1 SGHRS and CDR2 YFSETQ. Trimming took off 3 bases at V and 4 bases at J, with 10 bases between the two ends. The CDR3 extends over 13 amino acids. This chain's CDR3 is CASSWDKSYGYTF. CDR3 nucleotides: TGCGCCAGCAGCTGGGACAAATCCTATGGCTACACCTTC.

The chain is built from TRBV6-1 and TRBJ1-5; a possible D gene is TRBD1 (6 bases). Trimming removed 6 bases at V and 0 bases at J, with 9 bases between. Germline assignment: CDR1 MNHNS and CDR2 SASEGT. The CDR3 sequence is 14 residues long. The CDR3 sequence: CASRKGVSNQPQHF. Written as DNA, the CDR3 is TGTGCCAGCAGAAAGGGGGTTAGCAATCAGCCCCAGCATTTT.

The V and J genes are TRBV2 and TRBJ1-5; 10 bases fit TRBD1. CDR1 and CDR2 (germline): SNHLY, FYNNEI. Unmatched junction bases numbered 15, after V lost 6 bases and J lost 4 bases. The CDR3 contains 18 residues. The CDR3: CASRVGGNQDRGNQPQHF. CDR3 nucleotide sequence: TGTGCCAGCAGAGTGGGCGGAAACCAGGACAGGGGGAATCAGCCCCAGCATTTT.

The V gene is TRBV15, the J gene TRBJ1-1, with a possible D match to TRBD1 (5 bases). Germline V gene data show CDR1 as LNHNV and CDR2 as YYDKDF (reference sequence). The V end lost 1 base, the J end lost 6 bases, and 9 bases lay between the germline ends. The CDR3 totals 13 residues. The CDR3 DNA sequence: TGTGCCACCAGCAGAGCGGGCAGGGCTGAAGCTTTCTTT. Amino acids: CATSRAGRAEAFF.

The chain recombines TRBV29-1 with TRBJ2-7, with D perhaps TRBD1 (6 bases). Trimming stripped 7 bases from V and 3 bases from J, with 13 bases between. CDR1 and CDR2 (germline): SQVTM, ANQGSEA. CDR3 size: 12 residues. CDR3: CSALDSLYEQYF. CDR3 sequence (DNA): TGCAGCGCACTGGACAGTCTCTACGAGCAGTACTTC.

J is TRBJ1-5 and V is TRBV10-3; D uncertain. V was pared by 0 bases and J by 7 bases, with 10 bases between. CDR3 length equals 14 residues. CDR1 ENHRY and CDR2 SYGVKD come from the germline V gene. CDR3 protein: CAISESGLEQPQHF. The CDR3 nucleotides read TGTGCCATCAGTGAGTCCGGGCTGGAACAGCCCCAGCATTTT.

Concerning this clone: An end of the junction does not agree with germline; a read error may underlie this. The V gene is TRBV10-3, the J gene TRBJ2-7; D ambiguous. CDR1 is ENHRY and CDR2 is SYGVKD in the germline V gene. This CDR3 region has 15 residues. The CDR3 coding sequence is TGTGCCATCAGCGAGTCGGGTAGGAGCTCCTACGAGCAGTACTTC. Protein: CAISESGRSSYEQYF.